The 15 T cell receptor beta chains listed next were all sequenced from one sample in a study of blood T cell repertoires in COVID-19. Repertoires were generated with immunoSEQ multiplex PCR, while TCRdb's copy carries only in-frame clones and drops some. The table records 100,000 to 150,000 clones, 84% of them present only once. Sequencing was carried out using PBMCs or T cells enriched from blood (not recorded which). Receptor source: a woman in her thirties who had recovered from COVID-19.

In this sample, this clone turned up a few times. This chain joins TRBV28 and TRBJ2-2; a weak D match, TRBD1 (6 bases). The CDR3 length is 15 residues. The germline gives CDR1 MDHEN, CDR2 SYDVKM. V was clipped by 6 bases and J by 7 bases, with 18 bases between them. This chain's CDR3 is CASRTGTLHVGELFF. The CDR3 coding sequence is TGTGCCAGCAGGACGGGGACACTGCATGTCGGGGAGCTGTTTTTT.

The chain joins TRBV24-1 to TRBJ1-1; a possible D gene is TRBD1 (5 bases). The CDR3 is 14 amino acids. Trimming shortened V by 3 bases and J by 6 bases, and 13 bases separated the two germline ends. Germline assignment: CDR1 KGHDR and CDR2 SFDVKD. The DNA for the CDR3 is TGTGCCACCAGTGATATGGAGGGGCGCGCTGAAGCTTTCTTT. It translates to CATSDMEGRAEAFF.

In this sample, this clone turned up a few times. The chain uses TRBV7-9 and TRBJ1-4; TRBD1 might be the D (5 bases). The CDR3 totals 12 residues. Germline lookup yields CDR1 SEHNR and CDR2 FQNEAQ (reference sequence). CDR3 coding DNA: TGTGCGATGCAGGCAGGGAATGAAAAACTGTTTTTT. Its translation: CAMQAGNEKLFF.

The V call is TRBV24-1, the J call TRBJ2-7, with 10 bases aligning to TRBD1. Germline loops: CDR1 KGHDR, CDR2 SFDVKD. CDR3 length equals 16 residues. V was clipped by 1 base and J by 4 bases; unmatched bases: 6. CDR3 protein: CATSDFNDRGRYEQYF. The CDR3 DNA sequence: TGTGCCACCAGTGATTTCAATGACAGGGGGCGGTACGAGCAGTACTTC.

This rearrangement joins TRBV7-8 to TRBJ1-6; D gene unclear. With 2 bases removed from V and 4 bases from J, the gap between germline ends came to 18 bases. The germline V gene has CDR1 SGHVS and CDR2 FQNEAQ. The CDR3 spans 18 residues. CDR3 nucleotide sequence: TGTGCCAGCAGCTTACGTCCCGGGTTCTTAAGGTATAATTCACCCCTCCACTTT. Encoded protein: CASSLRPGFLRYNSPLHF.

This clone was counted between two and nine times. In nucleotides, the CDR3 is TGCGCCAGCAGCCAAGATCCATCTAGCGCGGTAGGGTACGAGCAGTACTTC. Its translation: CASSQDPSSAVGYEQYF. This chain connects TRBV4-3 to TRBJ2-7; the D gene is possibly TRBD2 (6 bases). The germline gives CDR1 LGHNA, CDR2 YSLEER. This CDR3 region has 17 residues. Trimming removed 0 bases at V and 4 bases at J, with 19 bases between.

The count of this clone is one. The chain joins TRBV19 to TRBJ2-7; maybe TRBD2 (6 bases). V lost 5 bases, J lost 0 bases, and 11 bases lay in between. In germline, CDR1 is LNHDA, CDR2 SQIVND (reference sequence). This CDR3 has 14 amino acids. The CDR3, as DNA: TGTGCCAGTAGTCCGGGACTGACCTCCTACGAGCAGTACTTC. Protein product: CASSPGLTSYEQYF.

The chain couples TRBV24-1 to TRBJ1-5, with D unclear. The CDR3 totals 17 residues. The germline V gene encodes CDR1 KGHDR and CDR2 SFDVKD. The V end lost 7 bases, the J end lost 4 bases, and 22 bases lay between the germline ends. Written as DNA, the CDR3 is TGTGCCACCAGGGAGCTACTGGGAAGGGAGAAGAATCAGCCCCAGCATTTT. Protein product: CATRELLGREKNQPQHF.

This chain connects TRBV6-4 to TRBJ1-4; TRBD1 matches at 7 bases. Germline V gene lookup returns CDR1 MRHNA and CDR2 SNTAGT. V lost 4 bases and J lost 4; bases outside the gene matches: 12. CDR3 size: 17 residues. CDR3 in amino acids: CASSVIWQGVSNEKLFF. The CDR3 nucleotides read TGTGCCAGCAGTGTAATATGGCAGGGGGTTAGTAATGAAAAACTGTTTTTT.

V and J are TRBV7-2 and TRBJ2-3; D is unresolved. There are 11 residues in the CDR3. V lost 5 bases and J 5 bases, leaving 5 bases between the germline ends. The germline CDR1 and CDR2 sequences are SGHTA and FQGNSA. CDR3 DNA: TGTGCCAGCAGCATCGGAGATACGCAGTATTTT. This sequence encodes CASSIGDTQYF.

The chain employs TRBV19 and TRBJ2-1; a possible D gene is TRBD2 (6 bases). Trimming removed 3 bases from V and 15 bases from J, with 15 bases in between. The CDR3 extends over 12 amino acids. Germline V lookup: CDR1 LNHDA, CDR2 SQIVND (reference sequence). This CDR3 is CASSISLGLPFF. The CDR3 nucleotides are TGTGCCAGTAGTATTAGCTTGGGACTTCCGTTCTTC.

CDR3 in DNA: TGTGCCAGCAGCGTAGATTTGCGGCAGGGAGGCACCGGGGAGCTGTTTTTT. It codes for CASSVDLRQGGTGELFF. The chain links TRBV9 to TRBJ2-2, with D possibly being TRBD2 (6 bases). The CDR3 extends over 17 amino acids. Trimming pared 0 bases from V and 4 bases from J, leaving 16 bases between. The germline CDR1 and CDR2 sequences are SGDLS and YYNGEE.

The chain has TRBV5-4 and TRBJ2-1, with D perhaps TRBD2 (5 bases). Looked up from germline, CDR1 is SGHNT and CDR2 is YYREEE (reference sequence). Trimming left V 1 base short and J 2 bases short, with 10 bases between. The CDR3 is made up of 15 amino acids. Here the CDR3 DNA reads TGTGCCAGCAGCTTGAGGGAGAAACCCTACAATGAGCAGTTCTTC. Protein product: CASSLREKPYNEQFF.

This chain connects TRBV12-3 or TRBV12-4 to TRBJ2-7; 9 nucleotides line up with TRBD1. The CDR3 consists of 13 residues. The junction had 8 bases not matched to a gene; V was cut back by 10 bases and J by 4 bases. The CDR3, as DNA: TGTGCCACAAGACAGGGGGGGAGATACGAGCAGTACTTC. It specifies CATRQGGRYEQYF.

V gene TRBV7-8 combines with J gene TRBJ2-5; 8 bases match TRBD2. This CDR3 has 15 residues. V lost 3 bases to trimming and J lost 4 bases; unmatched junction nucleotides: 7. Germline V gene data show CDR1 as SGHVS and CDR2 as FQNEAQ. The CDR3 loop reads CASSLAGGLRETQYF. The CDR3 region has the DNA TGTGCCAGCAGCTTGGCGGGGGGCCTCAGAGAGACCCAGTACTTC.